This T cell receptor beta chain was sequenced during a study of T cells in Graves' hyperthyroidism and ophthalmopathy. This clonotype has ten or more counts. It was RNA transcripts that yielded the amplified TCR beta CDR3 regions. The primer set for the first-round RT-PCR of the TCR CDR3 was HTBI. MiXCR, run by TCRdb on the multiplex PCR reads, gives a single entry per CDR3 protein. The table includes approximately 370,000 distinct CDR3 sequences, about 15% detected once. The study excluded patients with uncontrolled infection, other autoimmune disease, pregnancy or lactation. Diagnoses rested on clinical symptoms, serum thyroxine and TRAb, thyroid ultrasound and orbital computed tomography. A roughly 9.7 ml volume of fresh peripheral blood provided the PBMCs. This CDR3 has 13 residues. V lost 8 bases, J lost 2 bases, and 13 bases lay in between. Germline CDR1 and CDR2: MDHEN and SYDVKM.

The sequence derives from a young woman with Graves' hyperthyroidism. The chain links TRBV28 to TRBJ2-7, with D perhaps being TRBD1 or TRBD2 (5 bases each). Sequences were obtained from blood. DNA for the CDR3: TGTGCCAGCTCCGGGACGAATACCTACGAGCAGTACTTC. Amino acid sequence: CASSGTNTYEQYF. Combining the CDR3 with reference TRBV28 and TRBJ2-7 gives the whole variable domain DVKVTQSSRYLVKRTGEKVFLECVQDMDHENMFWYRQDPGLGLRLIYFSYDVKMKEKGDIPEGYSVSREKKERFSLILESASTNQTSMYLCASSGTNTYEQYFGPGTRLTVT.